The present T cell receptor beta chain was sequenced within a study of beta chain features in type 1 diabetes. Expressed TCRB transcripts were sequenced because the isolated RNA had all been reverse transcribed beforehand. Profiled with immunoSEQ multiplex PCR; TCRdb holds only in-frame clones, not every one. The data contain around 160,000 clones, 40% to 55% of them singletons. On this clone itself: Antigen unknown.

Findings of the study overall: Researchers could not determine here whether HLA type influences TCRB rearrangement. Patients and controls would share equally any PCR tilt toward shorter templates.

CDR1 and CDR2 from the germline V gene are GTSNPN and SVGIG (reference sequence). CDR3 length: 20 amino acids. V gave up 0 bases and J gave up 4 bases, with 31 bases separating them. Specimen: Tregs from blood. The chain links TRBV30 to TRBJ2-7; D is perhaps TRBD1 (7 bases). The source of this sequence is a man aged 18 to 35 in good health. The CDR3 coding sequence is TGTGCCTGGAGTGTAGCCAGCCACCGGGACAGACGTTGGGGACTTTACGAGCAGTACTTC. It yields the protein CAWSVASHRDRRWGLYEQYF.